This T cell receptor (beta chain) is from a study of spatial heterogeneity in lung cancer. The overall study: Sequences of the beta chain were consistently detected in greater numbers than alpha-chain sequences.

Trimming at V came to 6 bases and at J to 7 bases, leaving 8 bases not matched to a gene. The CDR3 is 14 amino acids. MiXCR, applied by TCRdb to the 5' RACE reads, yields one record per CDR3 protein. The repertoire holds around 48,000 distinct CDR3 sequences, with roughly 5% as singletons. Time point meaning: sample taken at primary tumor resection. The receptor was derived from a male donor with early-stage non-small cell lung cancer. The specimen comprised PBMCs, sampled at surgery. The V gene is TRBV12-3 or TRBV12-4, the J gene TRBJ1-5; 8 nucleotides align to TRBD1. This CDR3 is CASRVTGGRQPQHF. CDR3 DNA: TGTGCCAGCAGAGTAACAGGGGGTAGGCAGCCCCAGCATTTT.